These 10 T cell receptor beta chains were sequenced from one sample in a study of beta chain features in type 1 diabetes. The entirety of the isolated RNA underwent reverse transcription, so expressed TCRB transcripts were sequenced. The table came from immunoSEQ multiplex PCR; TCRdb's copy has only in-frame clones and leaves some out. The data show approximately 470,000 clones, approximately 28% seen once. Sequences were obtained from naive CD4+ T cells from blood. The origin of the receptors is a young man in good health.

This clone occurred a few times. The chain recombines TRBV7-2 with TRBJ2-3; 12 bases map to TRBD2. V shed 2 bases, J shed 4 bases, and the junction held 7 bases outside the gene matches. From germline, CDR1 is SGHTA and CDR2 FQGNSA. This CDR3 is built from 17 residues. The CDR3 nucleotides read TGTGCCAGCAGCTTAAGTCCTAGCGGGAGGGGAGCAGATACGCAGTATTTT. It codes for CASSLSPSGRGADTQYF.

This clone was seen only a few times. The chain has TRBV2 and TRBJ2-1, with D possibly being TRBD2 (6 bases). Per germline, CDR1 SNHLY and CDR2 FYNNEI. CDR3 length: 13 residues. Trimming shortened V by 9 bases and J by 3 bases, and 12 bases separated the two germline ends. CDR3 sequence (DNA): TGTGCCAGTAGCGGAGGTCGCTACAATGAGCAGTTCTTC. Its translation: CASSGGRYNEQFF.

In this sample, this clone turned up a few times. The V gene is TRBV25-1, the J gene TRBJ2-7, with 9 bases fitting TRBD1. Germline CDR1 is MGHDK and CDR2 is SYGVNS. J was trimmed by 4 bases and V by 4 bases; bases with no gene match: 5. This CDR3 contains 14 residues. This CDR3 reads CASSATGGRYEQYF. For the CDR3, the DNA is TGTGCCAGCAGTGCAACAGGGGGCCGTTACGAGCAGTACTTC.

This clone has just a few counts. The chain uses TRBV29-1 and TRBJ2-1; TRBD2 aligns across 12 bases. This CDR3 has 13 residues. V trimming: 4 bases; J trimming: 10 bases; junction bases outside the gene matches: 5. CDR1 is SQVTM, CDR2 ANQGSEA, per germline. The CDR3 region has the DNA TGCAGCGTTGCCAAAGGACTAGCGGGAGAGCAGTTCTTC. Translating gives CSVAKGLAGEQFF.

This rearrangement joins TRBV7-8 to TRBJ2-7; the D call may be TRBD1 or TRBD2 (5 bases each). Germline V gene lookup returns CDR1 SGHVS and CDR2 FQNEAQ. This CDR3 has 14 amino acids. V lost 5 bases to trimming and J lost 2 bases, with 13 bases between them. The CDR3 nucleotides are TGTGCCAGCAGCATCCGGGACGCCGCCTACGAGCAGTACTTC. This encodes CASSIRDAAYEQYF.

This clone turned up a few times. This chain uses TRBV5-4 with TRBJ2-1; D not resolved. This CDR3 is built from 16 residues. The V and J ends lost 5 bases and 0 bases respectively, with 15 bases between them. Germline CDR1 reads SGHNT; CDR2 reads YYREEE (reference sequence). CDR3 nucleotide sequence: TGTGCCAGCAGTTCCCGGGCCTCCAGCTCCTACAATGAGCAGTTCTTC. Translating gives CASSSRASSSYNEQFF.

The chain has TRBV5-1 and TRBJ2-5; D is uncertain. The germline V gene has CDR1 SGHRS and CDR2 YFSETQ. The CDR3 contains 13 residues. V lost 7 bases and J 0 bases, leaving 10 bases between the germline ends. Here the CDR3 reads CASGFGYQETQYF. CDR3 sequence (DNA): TGCGCCAGCGGGTTCGGGTACCAAGAGACCCAGTACTTC.

This clone was picked up a small number of times. The chain joins TRBV30 to TRBJ2-3; D remains unclear. The CDR3 contains 13 residues. CDR1 is GTSNPN, CDR2 SVGIG, per germline (reference sequence). Trimming removed 7 bases at V and 8 bases at J, with 19 bases between. CDR3 loop: CASSKESQVTQYF. Written as DNA, the CDR3 is TGTGCCTCATCAAAGGAGTCCCAGGTTACGCAGTATTTT.

This clone has more than one count but fewer than ten. This chain links TRBV19 with TRBJ2-1; no clear D. The CDR3 length is 11 residues. V lost 3 bases to trimming and J lost 8 bases, with 5 bases between them. Per the germline V gene, CDR1 is LNHDA and CDR2 is SQIVND (reference sequence). The chain's CDR3 is CASSIFDEQFF. In nucleotides, the CDR3 is TGTGCCAGTAGTATTTTCGATGAGCAGTTCTTC.

V usage is TRBV11-2 and J usage is TRBJ2-7; 12 bases match TRBD2. The germline V gene has CDR1 SGHAT and CDR2 FQNNGV. V dropped 5 bases and J dropped 0; count of bases not matched to a gene: 2. There are 15 residues in the CDR3. Here the CDR3 DNA reads TGTGCCAGCAGCGTGACTAGCGGGAGCTCCTACGAGCAGTACTTC. This codes for CASSVTSGSSYEQYF.